A selection of T cell receptor beta chains follows, all from one sample in a study of CD8+CD57+ T cells in acquired aplastic anemia. From the reads, TCRdb called clonotypes with MiXCR, one entry per CDR3 protein. The repertoire holds about 48,000 distinct CDR3 sequences, around 73% seen once, with around a third in the top ten. Sequenced sample: sorted CD4+, CD8+, or CD8+CD57+ T cells (not recorded which) from PBMCs. The receptors were gathered from a human donor in good health, serving as a control. The CDR3 runs from the conserved cysteine through the conserved F or W. The D gene is left open where the match is weak. Expanded clones get a size class; other rows say once, few or many, or leave the size out.

>TRBV7-8|NA|NA|TRBJ2-1
TGTGCCAGCAGCTTAGCTGACTCCAATGAGCAGTTCTTC
CASSLADSNEQFF
>TRBV5-6|few|NA|TRBJ1-1
TGTGCCAGCAGCTCCGATTTGATGAACACTGAAGCTTTCTTT
CASSSDLMNTEAFF
>TRBV5-5|many|NA|TRBJ2-5
TGTGCCAGCAGCCCCACTGGGACATCACAAGAGACCCAGTACTTC
CASSPTGTSQETQYF
>TRBV18|NA|TRBD1|TRBJ1-2
TGTGCCAGCTCACCCCCAGACAGGGTGATAGGCTACACCTTC
CASSPPDRVIGYTF
>TRBV11-1|NA|TRBD1|TRBJ1-4
TGTGCCAGCAGCTTAGTAGGTACAGGGGGGAAGGAAAAACTGTTTTTT
CASSLVGTGGKEKLFF
>TRBV15|NA|NA|TRBJ1-2
TGTGCCACCAGCAGAGATATACTAGGGGCCTATGGCTACACCTTC
CATSRDILGAYGYTF
>TRBV10-3|NA|NA|TRBJ1-1
TGTGCCATCAGTGGGGTCAGTATGGGGACTGAAGCTTTCTTT
CAISGVSMGTEAFF
>TRBV11-1|many|TRBD1|TRBJ2-5
TGTGCCAGCAGCGCCGTGGGGACAGGGGCGATGGGGACCCAGTACTTC
CASSAVGTGAMGTQYF
>TRBV10-3|NA|NA|TRBJ1-2
TGTGCCATCAGTGAGTCGGAAGGACTGTCCGTGAACTATGGCTACACCTTC
CAISESEGLSVNYGYTF
>TRBV29-1|NA|NA|TRBJ1-4
TGCAGCGTTGAAGGGCCCGCTGAAAAACTGTTTTTT
CSVEGPAEKLFF
>TRBV12-3/TRBV12-4|many|TRBD2|TRBJ2-1
TGTGCCAGCAGTTTAGTTTATCGGACTAGCGGGACCACCTCCTACAATGAGCAGTTCTTC
CASSLVYRTSGTTSYNEQFF
>TRBV24-1|NA|TRBD1|TRBJ1-1
TGTGCCACCAGTGACCCGGGACAGCCGAACACTGAAGCTTTCTTT
CATSDPGQPNTEAFF
>TRBV6-1|many|TRBD1|TRBJ2-7
TGTGCCAGCAGTGAAGCGGCAGGACAGGCCTTTCGGCAGTACTTC
CASSEAAGQAFRQYF
>TRBV7-9|few|NA|TRBJ1-6
TGTGCCAGCAGCTTATCAGGCAGAAATTCACCCCTCCACTTT
CASSLSGRNSPLHF
>TRBV20-1|NA|TRBD2|TRBJ2-7
TGCAGTGCTAGGCTAGCGGGGGGGCCCGAGGAGCAGTACTTC
CSARLAGGPEEQYF
>TRBV20-1|NA|NA|TRBJ1-2
TGCAGTGCTAGAGAAGTCAGGAGAGTGGATGGCTACACCTTC
CSAREVRRVDGYTF
>TRBV2|NA|TRBD2|TRBJ2-7
TGTGCCAGCAGTGAGGGACTAGCGGGAGCCGGCTTCTACGAGCAGTACTTC
CASSEGLAGAGFYEQYF
>TRBV30|many|NA|TRBJ2-2
TGTGCCTGGAGTGGCGGGGCGGCGACCGGGGAGCTGTTTTTT
CAWSGGAATGELFF
>TRBV19|NA|TRBD1|TRBJ1-2
TGTGCCAGTAGCAGGGACAGGGAAGGCTACACCTTC
CASSRDREGYTF
>TRBV24-1|NA|NA|TRBJ1-4
TGTGCCACCAGTGAGCCCCCGAATGAAAAACTGTTTTTT
CATSEPPNEKLFF
>TRBV20-1|NA|NA|TRBJ1-1
TGCAGTGCTAGAGACTTTGGTACTGAAGCTTTCTTT
CSARDFGTEAFF
>TRBV2|NA|NA|TRBJ1-6
TGTGCCAGCAGCCAAGCAGGACCTAATTCACCCCTCCACTTT
CASSQAGPNSPLHF
>TRBV2|NA|NA|TRBJ2-1
TGTGCCAGCAGTGTCCGGGGCGATTCCTACAATGAGCAGTTCTTC
CASSVRGDSYNEQFF
>TRBV19|once|TRBD1|TRBJ1-1
TGTGCCAGTAGCACAGACAGGGGCCCGAACACTGAAGCTTTCTTT
CASSTDRGPNTEAFF
>TRBV5-1|NA|NA|TRBJ2-5
TGCGCCAGCAGCTCCGGACAGAAAGAGACCCAGTACTTC
CASSSGQKETQYF
>TRBV7-6|NA|NA|TRBJ1-3
TGTGCCAGCAGCTCTACTTGGTCTGGAAACACCATATATTTT
CASSSTWSGNTIYF